This T cell receptor (beta chain) comes out of a study of CD8 T cells in ankylosing spondylitis. Study-level results: The authors reported significant enrichment of disease-linked clones in matched ankylosing spondylitis synovial fluid. With a CD8+ phenotype, disease-linked clones were relatively rare in peripheral blood.

The CDR3 runs to 13 residues. Germline assignment: CDR1 ENHRY and CDR2 SYGVKD. After removal of 4 bases from V and 11 bases from J, the junction contained 8 bases not matched to a gene. TCRdb used MiXCR to reprocess the 5' RACE reads, holding one entry per CDR3 protein. The sample records some 140,000 distinct CDR3 sequences, approximately 9.2% being singletons. This clonotype was detected only a few times. Its antigen is unknown. Material: synovial fluid, either unsorted or a sorted T cell fraction (not recorded which). The sequence was collected from a male donor with ankylosing spondylitis. This chain uses TRBV10-3 with TRBJ1-1; 9 bases align to TRBD1. The CDR3, as DNA: TGTGCCATCAGTGGGGACAGGGACCCTGCGGCTTTCTTT. Protein sequence: CAISGDRDPAAFF.